The entry that follows covers one TCR beta chain sequence. It was during active infection that Seattle patients were enrolled and then longitudinally followed. The length of the CDR3 is 10 residues. The V gene lost 8 bases and the J gene lost 8 bases, with 7 bases spanning the gap. These data are taken from a study of blood T cell repertoires in COVID-19. In the study overall: COVID-19 samples collected from the United States, Italy and Spain covered acute and convalescent phases. PBMCs, B-cell-depleted T cells, or T cells were the source of the cDNA or gDNA that made up the material.

The table came from immunoSEQ multiplex PCR; TCRdb's copy has only in-frame clones and leaves some out. This table holds about 530,000 clones, around 90% found once. The rearrangement joins TRBV12-3 or TRBV12-4 to TRBJ1-3, with a weak D call TRBD1 (6 bases). The specimen was peripheral blood. This TCR came from a woman between 45 and 65 years old with COVID-19, enrolled during active disease. CDR3: CASEGDTIYF. The CDR3 DNA is TGTGCCAGCGAGGGGGACACCATATATTTT.